This T cell receptor beta chain was documented in a study of shared clonotypes between healthy human individuals. General study results and limits: The expectation was that sequencing depth would affect clonotype sharing among donors.

For this clone: Its target is not known.

Produced via immunoSEQ multiplex PCR; TCRdb's table is partial and in-frame only. Of about 1,800,000 clones listed, approximately 94% are singletons. Naive CD8 cells lacked CD45RO, underwent positive selection for CCR7 and left out terminally differentiated effector memory CD45RA+ cells. CDR3 length equals 13 residues. CDR1 and CDR2 (germline): SGHAT, FQNNGV. V was trimmed by 4 bases and J by 8 bases, leaving 11 bases between them. Sequenced material: naive CD8+ T cells sorted from blood. The source is a man aged 18-30 years in good health. The V call is TRBV11-2, the J call TRBJ2-2; weak D call: TRBD2 (6 bases). CDR3 sequence (DNA): TGTGCCAGCAGCTCGGGACTGACGGGGGAGCTGTTTTTT. It encodes CASSSGLTGELFF.